Listed below are T cell receptor beta chains from one sample, sequenced in a study of human T cells and chemical hapten exposure. TCRdb analysed the RACE reads with MiXCR anew, one entry per CDR3 protein. Of a few hundred thousand distinct CDR3 sequences listed, 6% to 7% were seen once; the top ten hold over 5.5%. The source material was whole blood, sampled in connection with sensitization to the hapten diphenylcyclopropenone (DPC). Source of these receptors: a woman in her late teens or twenties with alopecia areata. Some clones in this sample may be carry-over from other donors' samples. Each CDR3 is given with its conserved first and last residue. A D gene is named only where the DNA matches it firmly. The size field is filled for only some rows; it gives once, few, many or a size class.

J | size | V | D | CDR3 | DNA
TRBJ2-1 | many | TRBV7-3 | . | CASSSDTGKQFF | TGTGCCAGCAGCTCCGACACGGGGAAGCAGTTCTTC
TRBJ2-3 | . | TRBV7-8 | . | CASSLVDQDTQYF | TGTGCCAGCAGCTTAGTGGACCAAGATACGCAGTATTTT
TRBJ1-2 | many | TRBV11-1 | . | CASSLDGSPYCYTF | TGTGCCAGCAGCTTAGATGGCAGTCCCTATTGCTACACCTTC
TRBJ1-5 | few | TRBV12-5 | TRBD1 | CASGLGDRRYQPQHF | TGTGCTAGTGGTTTGGGGGACAGGCGTTATCAGCCCCAGCATTTT
TRBJ1-6 | . | TRBV19 | . | CASSTRGHNSPLHF | TGTGCCAGTAGTACCCGGGGTCATAATTCACCCCTCCACTTT
TRBJ1-5 | . | TRBV7-2 | TRBD1 | CASSLGGTDGQPQHF | TGTGCCAGCAGCTTAGGAGGGACAGACGGTCAGCCCCAGCATTTT
TRBJ2-7 | few | TRBV18 | . | CASSPGRGYEQYF | TGTGCCAGCTCACCGGGCAGGGGTTACGAGCAGTACTTC
TRBJ1-1 | . | TRBV20-1 | . | CSAQRAFEAFF | TGCAGTGCCCAACGGGCCTTTGAAGCTTTCTTT
TRBJ1-5 | many | TRBV7-2 | . | CASSLARDSNQPQHF | TGTGCCAGCAGCTTAGCCAGGGATAGCAATCAGCCCCAGCATTTT
TRBJ2-1 | few | TRBV7-3 | TRBD2 | CASSFSSGNEQFF | TGTGCCAGCAGCTTTTCTAGCGGCAATGAGCAGTTCTTC
TRBJ1-2 | many | TRBV7-6 | . | CASSYSAYPNYGYTF | TGTGCCAGCAGCTATTCAGCTTATCCTAACTATGGCTACACCTTC
TRBJ2-7 | few | TRBV20-1 | . | CSARSGYEQYF | TGCAGTGCTAGATCCGGATACGAGCAGTACTTC
TRBJ2-2 | few | TRBV2 | . | CASSDNKGAAGELFF | TGTGCCAGCAGTGATAACAAGGGCGCTGCCGGGGAGCTGTTTTTT
TRBJ1-1 | few | TRBV7-9 | . | CASSLVDGRGSEAFF | TGTGCCAGCAGCTTAGTCGACGGGAGAGGGAGTGAAGCTTTCTTT
TRBJ2-7 | . | TRBV15 | . | CATSRDFTYEQYF | TGTGCCACCAGCAGAGATTTCACCTACGAGCAGTACTTC
TRBJ2-3 | many | TRBV4-1 | . | CASSQVWSGVPPDTQYF | TGCGCCAGCAGCCAGGTCTGGTCCGGGGTCCCCCCAGATACGCAGTATTTT
TRBJ1-5 | many | TRBV7-2 | . | CASSFVGGVDQPQHF | TGTGCCAGCAGCTTTGTGGGTGGGGTCGATCAGCCCCAGCATTTT
TRBJ1-3 | many | TRBV28 | TRBD1 | CASGLQGQGTGNTIYF | TGTGCCAGCGGTCTTCAGGGACAGGGGACTGGAAACACCATATATTTT
TRBJ1-4 | . | TRBV2 | . | CASGQTNEKLFF | TGTGCCAGCGGCCAGACTAATGAAAAACTGTTTTTT
TRBJ1-4 | few | TRBV29-1 | . | CSVDVVTGSRLFF | TGCAGCGTTGATGTGGTTACAGGGTCGAGACTGTTTTTT
TRBJ1-1 | few | TRBV2 | . | CASRGGHTEAFF | TGTGCCAGCCGAGGGGGGCACACTGAAGCTTTCTTT
TRBJ1-1 | many | TRBV12-3/TRBV12-4 | TRBD1 | CASSLNQGQGSHF | TGTGCCAGCAGTTTAAATCAAGGACAGGGGTCCCACTTT
TRBJ2-5 | few | TRBV20-1 | TRBD2 | CSARPGTSGGAQYF | TGCAGTGCCAGACCCGGGACTAGCGGAGGAGCCCAGTACTTC
TRBJ1-1 | few | TRBV7-2 | . | CASSLARAASTEAFF | TGTGCCAGCAGCTTAGCGCGGGCAGCGAGCACTGAAGCTTTCTTT
TRBJ2-7 | . | TRBV11-2 | . | CASSSTALVGEQYF | TGTGCCAGCAGCTCAACAGCCCTGGTAGGCGAGCAGTACTTC
TRBJ2-7 | . | TRBV29-1 | TRBD2 | CSVLAGNPLGYYEQYF | TGCAGCGTCTTAGCGGGGAACCCCTTAGGTTACTACGAGCAGTACTTC
TRBJ2-7 | many | TRBV12-3/TRBV12-4 | TRBD1 | CASSWGQGPSHAEQYF | TGTGCCAGCAGTTGGGGACAGGGGCCCTCTCATGCCGAGCAGTACTTC
TRBJ1-5 | many | TRBV6-2/TRBV6-3 | . | CASSYAGLSNQPQHF | TGTGCCAGCAGTTACGCGGGACTTAGCAATCAGCCCCAGCATTTT
TRBJ2-3 | many | TRBV6-5 | . | CASSYSEGRREGDTQYF | TGTGCCAGCAGTTACTCAGAGGGGCGGAGGGAAGGAGATACGCAGTATTTT
TRBJ1-1 | many | TRBV21-1 | . | CASSKKRGRFGEAFF | TGTGCCAGCAGCAAGAAAAGGGGGCGGTTTGGTGAAGCTTTCTTT
TRBJ1-4 | few | TRBV7-2 | . | CASSLHPGNDEKLFF | TGTGCCAGCAGCTTGCACCCGGGGAACGATGAAAAACTGTTTTTT
TRBJ1-1 | many | TRBV20-1 | . | CSAVQGNEAFF | TGCAGTGCTGTCCAGGGGAATGAAGCTTTCTTT
TRBJ1-2 | many | TRBV20-1 | TRBD1 | CSAGDSDYGYTF | TGCAGTGCTGGGGACAGTGACTATGGCTACACCTTC
TRBJ1-4 | many | TRBV12-3/TRBV12-4 | TRBD1 | CASSLMTGGNEKLFF | TGTGCCAGCAGTTTAATGACAGGGGGTAATGAAAAACTGTTTTTT
TRBJ2-5 | . | TRBV5-1 | . | CASSLSDYGGTQYF | TGCGCCAGCTCCCTCTCGGACTATGGCGGGACCCAGTACTTC
TRBJ1-2 | many | TRBV7-2 | TRBD1 | CASSFTPTSGTGRYGYTF | TGTGCCAGCAGCTTTACCCCCACTTCCGGGACAGGGCGCTATGGCTACACCTTC
TRBJ1-1 | . | TRBV29-1 | . | CSVVNTGTEAFF | TGCAGCGTTGTAAATACAGGAACTGAAGCTTTCTTT
TRBJ2-1 | many | TRBV10-3 | TRBD2 | CAISEIRRGGLDEQFF | TGTGCCATCAGTGAGATACGACGGGGGGGATTGGATGAGCAGTTCTTC
TRBJ2-4 | . | TRBV9 | . | CASSVGGATKNIQYF | TGTGCCAGCAGCGTAGGGGGGGCGACCAAAAACATTCAGTACTTC
TRBJ1-1 | few | TRBV28 | TRBD1 | CASSPWTGKTMNTEAFF | TGTGCCAGCAGCCCATGGACAGGGAAAACCATGAACACTGAAGCTTTCTTT
TRBJ2-2 | few | TRBV2 | TRBD1 | CAIPVDGQGASNTGELFF | TGTGCCATTCCCGTCGACGGGCAGGGGGCGTCGAACACCGGGGAGCTGTTTTTT
TRBJ2-2 | many | TRBV6-6 | . | CASSYSGQNTGELFF | TGTGCCAGCAGTTACTCGGGACAAAACACCGGGGAGCTGTTTTTT
TRBJ2-6 | many | TRBV4-3 | . | CASSQDGSSGANVLTF | TGCGCCAGCAGCCAAGATGGAAGCTCTGGGGCCAACGTCCTGACTTTC
TRBJ1-3 | many | TRBV5-5 | . | CASSLFLDGYSGNTIYF | TGTGCCAGCAGCCTCTTCCTCGACGGTTACTCTGGAAACACCATATATTTT
TRBJ1-5 | . | TRBV7-2 | . | CASSLAPIESQHF | TGTGCCAGCAGCTTAGCCCCTATCGAGTCCCAGCATTTT
TRBJ1-6 | . | TRBV3-1 | . | CASSQEHSGNSPLHF | TGTGCCAGCAGCCAAGAACACAGCGGCAATTCACCCCTCCACTTT
TRBJ1-5 | few | TRBV7-2 | TRBD1 | CASSLDGTDSNQPQHF | TGTGCCAGCAGCTTAGATGGGACAGACTCCAATCAGCCCCAGCATTTT
TRBJ2-3 | . | TRBV2 | TRBD2 | CARTNRGDTDTQYF | TGTGCCAGAACGAATCGGGGGGACACAGATACGCAGTATTTT
TRBJ2-3 | . | TRBV5-8 | . | CATTPRAGSDTQYF | TGTGCCACCACCCCCAGGGCTGGCTCAGATACGCAGTATTTT
TRBJ1-5 | many | TRBV7-8 | . | CASSSRGQPQHF | TGTGCCAGCAGCTCGCGGGGTCAGCCCCAGCATTTT
TRBJ1-1 | few | TRBV15 | . | CATSRPQGGTEAFF | TGTGCCACCAGCAGACCGCAGGGAGGAACTGAAGCTTTCTTT
TRBJ2-2 | many | TRBV6-2/TRBV6-3 | . | CASSYGAGYTGELFF | TGTGCCAGCAGTTATGGAGCAGGGTACACCGGGGAGCTGTTTTTT
TRBJ2-2 | . | TRBV19 | . | CASSITGLYGELFF | TGTGCCAGTAGTATCACGGGCTTATACGGGGAGCTGTTTTTT
TRBJ2-7 | many | TRBV4-3 | . | CASSQLADSSYEQYF | TGCGCCAGCAGCCAACTGGCGGACTCATCCTACGAGCAGTACTTC